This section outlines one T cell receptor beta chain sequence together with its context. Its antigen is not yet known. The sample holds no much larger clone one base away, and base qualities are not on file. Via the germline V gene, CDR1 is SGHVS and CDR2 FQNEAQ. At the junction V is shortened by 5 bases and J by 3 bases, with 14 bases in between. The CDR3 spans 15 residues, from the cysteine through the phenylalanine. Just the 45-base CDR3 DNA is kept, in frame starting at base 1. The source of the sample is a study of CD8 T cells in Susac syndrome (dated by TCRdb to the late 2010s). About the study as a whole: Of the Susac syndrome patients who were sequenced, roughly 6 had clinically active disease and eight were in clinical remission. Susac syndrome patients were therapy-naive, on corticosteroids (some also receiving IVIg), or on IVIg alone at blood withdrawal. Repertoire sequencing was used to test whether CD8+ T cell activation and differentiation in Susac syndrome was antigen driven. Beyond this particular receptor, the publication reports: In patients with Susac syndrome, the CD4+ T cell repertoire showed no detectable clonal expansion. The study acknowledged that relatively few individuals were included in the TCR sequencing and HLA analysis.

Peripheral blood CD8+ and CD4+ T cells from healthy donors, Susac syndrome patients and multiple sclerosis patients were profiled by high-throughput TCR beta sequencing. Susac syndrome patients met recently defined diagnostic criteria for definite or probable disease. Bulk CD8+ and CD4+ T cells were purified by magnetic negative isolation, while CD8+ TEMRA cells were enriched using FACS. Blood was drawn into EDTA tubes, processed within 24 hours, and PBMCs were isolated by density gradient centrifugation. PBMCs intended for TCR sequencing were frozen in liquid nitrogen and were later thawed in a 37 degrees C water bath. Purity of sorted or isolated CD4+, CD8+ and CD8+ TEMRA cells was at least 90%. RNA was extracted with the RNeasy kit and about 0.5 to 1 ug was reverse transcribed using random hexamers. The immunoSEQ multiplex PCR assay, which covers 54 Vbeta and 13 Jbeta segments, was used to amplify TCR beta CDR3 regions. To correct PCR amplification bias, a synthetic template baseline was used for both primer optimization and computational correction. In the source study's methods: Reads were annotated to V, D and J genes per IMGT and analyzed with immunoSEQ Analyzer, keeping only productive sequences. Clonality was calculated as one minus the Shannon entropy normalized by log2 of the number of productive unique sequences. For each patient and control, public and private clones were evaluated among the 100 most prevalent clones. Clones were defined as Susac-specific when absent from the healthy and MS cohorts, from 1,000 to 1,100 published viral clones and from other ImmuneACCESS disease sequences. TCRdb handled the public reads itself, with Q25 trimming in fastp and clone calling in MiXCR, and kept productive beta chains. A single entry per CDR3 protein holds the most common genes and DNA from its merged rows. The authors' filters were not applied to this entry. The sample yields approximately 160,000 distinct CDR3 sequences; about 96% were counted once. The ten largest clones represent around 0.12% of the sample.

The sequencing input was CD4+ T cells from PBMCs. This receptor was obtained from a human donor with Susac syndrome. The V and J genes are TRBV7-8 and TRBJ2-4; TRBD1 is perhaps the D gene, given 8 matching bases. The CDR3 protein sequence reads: CASSLTGGGKNIQYF. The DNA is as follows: TGTGCCAGCAGCCTCACAGGGGGGGGCAAAAACATTCAGTACTTC.